A selection of T cell receptor beta chains follows, all from one sample in a study of cytomegalovirus exposure and HLA in healthy donors. This table comes from immunoSEQ multiplex PCR, and its TCRdb copy is limited to in-frame clones, with some not included. The sample has approximately 150,000 clones, about 89% seen once. The sequencing input was PBMCs. Receptors were obtained from a woman in her late teens or twenties in good health and CMV-seropositive. Both conserved end residues are part of each CDR3. A D gene is named only where the DNA matches it firmly. Clone sizes are given selectively: once, few, many, or a class where the clone is expanded.

NA | NA | TRBJ2-5 | TRBV11-2 | CASIQGSREETQYF
NA | NA | TRBJ2-1 | TRBV7-8 | CASKRGGGNEQFF
NA | NA | TRBJ2-3 | TRBV7-2 | CASSSYHITDTQYF
NA | NA | TRBJ2-3 | TRBV7-3 | CASSHTLSRLDTQYF
NA | NA | TRBJ2-3 | TRBV9 | CASSVRTSTDTQYF
NA | TRBD2 | TRBJ2-5 | TRBV9 | CASSVSFPGGETQYF
NA | TRBD1 | TRBJ2-4 | TRBV11-3 | CASSSGQGRLGIQYF
once | TRBD2 | TRBJ2-3 | TRBV11-3 | CASSIAGDTQYF
NA | TRBD1 | TRBJ2-7 | TRBV6-5 | CASSPSGQGGDEQYF
once | NA | TRBJ2-2 | TRBV6-5 | CASSYSMSVGTRELFF
once | NA | TRBJ1-2 | TRBV5-8 | CASGSQGPRGYTF
once | NA | TRBJ1-1 | TRBV7-9 | CASSLVSGTEAFF
few | NA | TRBJ2-7 | TRBV5-4 | CASSSGTRTPPYEQYF
NA | NA | TRBJ2-1 | TRBV20-1 | CSASVNEQFF
few | TRBD1 | TRBJ2-1 | TRBV5-4 | CASSSQGQGGNEQFF